One sample yielded the 21 T cell receptor beta chains listed below, sequenced in a study of blood T cell repertoires in COVID-19. Measured with immunoSEQ multiplex PCR; TCRdb has only the in-frame clones, and not every one. The sample lists just over 90,000 clones, about 80% occurring once. The sample taken for sequencing was peripheral blood. These receptors were taken from a human donor in a cohort sampled during active COVID-19.

The chain joins TRBV30 to TRBJ1-5; TRBD1 is a possible D gene (6 bases). The CDR3 runs to 13 residues. Between the trimmed V and J ends, which lost 2 bases and 6 bases, there was a span of 11 bases. Looked up from germline, CDR1 is GTSNPN and CDR2 is SVGIG (reference sequence). CDR3 DNA: TGTGCCTGGAGTCAGCAACAGGGTCAGCCCCAGCATTTT. Protein sequence: CAWSQQQGQPQHF.

This CDR3 reads CASGPFKTSGRRDTQYF. CDR3 bases: TGTGCTAGTGGTCCCTTTAAGACTAGCGGGAGGAGAGATACGCAGTATTTT. This chain connects TRBV12-5 to TRBJ2-3; TRBD2 matches 13 bases. This CDR3 has 17 amino acids. CDR1 and CDR2 (germline): LGHNT, FRNRAP. The J segment lost 5 bases and the V segment lost 5 bases, leaving 10 bases of the junction unmatched.

This clone was counted only a few times. The V call is TRBV2, the J call TRBJ1-1, with 7 nucleotides matching TRBD1. The J segment lost 3 bases and the V segment lost 7 bases, leaving 8 bases of the junction unmatched. Germline V lookup: CDR1 SNHLY, CDR2 FYNNEI. There are 14 residues in the CDR3. The CDR3 nucleotides read TGTGCCAGCAACTCAAAGGGGGCGGACACTGAAGCTTTCTTT. The encoded protein is CASNSKGADTEAFF.

The rearrangement uses TRBV21-1 and TRBJ1-5. TRBV21-1 is assigned pseudogene status. The CDR3 extends over 17 amino acids. The CDR3 sequence: CASSPRGKRNSNQPQHF. The CDR3 bases are TGTGCCAGCAGCCCAAGAGGGAAGAGGAATAGCAATCAGCCCCAGCATTTT.

This clone has only one observation. The chain has TRBV27 and TRBJ1-1, with 9 bases lining up with TRBD1. CDR1 is MNHEY, CDR2 SMNVEV, per germline (reference sequence). CDR3 length: 15 residues. The V gene end was trimmed by 8 bases and the J gene end by 7 bases; junction bases not matched to a gene: 14. CDR3 sequence: CASGRDRVGNGEAFF. In DNA form, the CDR3 reads TGTGCCAGCGGCCGGGACAGGGTGGGGAACGGTGAAGCTTTCTTT.

This chain links TRBV7-9 with TRBJ2-3; TRBD2 agrees at 9 bases. V lost 1 base and J lost 7; bases outside the gene matches: 6. CDR3 length: 15 amino acids. Germline V gives CDR1 SEHNR, CDR2 FQNEAQ (reference sequence). CDR3 in amino acids: CASSLGGGAEHTQYF. CDR3 DNA sequence: TGTGCCAGCAGCTTAGGCGGGGGGGCCGAGCATACGCAGTATTTT.

This chain connects TRBV11-2 to TRBJ2-5; weak D call: TRBD1 (6 bases). The CDR3 spans 14 residues. The V gene lost 5 bases and the J gene lost 9 bases, with 19 bases spanning the gap. Germline assignment: CDR1 SGHAT and CDR2 FQNNGV. Here the CDR3 reads CASSPMRQVGAQYF. The CDR3 DNA is TGTGCCAGCAGCCCCATGAGACAGGTTGGGGCCCAGTACTTC.

The chain joins TRBV2 to TRBJ2-3, with 10 bases aligning to TRBD2. The V segment lost 5 bases and the J segment 5 bases; nucleotides outside the gene matches: 7. The CDR3 consists of 15 residues. Looked up from germline, CDR1 is SNHLY and CDR2 is FYNNEI. The DNA for the CDR3 is TGTGCCAGCAGTAGAGAAGCGGGAGGGGGAGATACGCAGTATTTT. Translation gives CASSREAGGGDTQYF. The whole variable domain, filled in from reference TRBV2 and TRBJ2-3, reads EPEVTQTPSHQVTQMGQEVILRCVPISNHLYFYWYRQILGQKVEFLVSFYNNEISEKSEIFDDQFSVERPDGSNFTLKIRSTKLEDSAMYFCASSREAGGGDTQYFGPGTRLTVL.

The count of this clone is one. The genes are TRBV10-3 and TRBJ2-5; D is possibly TRBD2 (6 bases). The CDR3 has 13 residues. Germline V gives CDR1 ENHRY, CDR2 SYGVKD. V gave up 4 bases and J gave up 2 bases, with 8 bases separating them. CDR3 DNA: TGTGCCATCAGTGCGGGAGTACAAGAGACCCAGTACTTC. Translated, it gives CAISAGVQETQYF.

The V gene is TRBV5-8, the J gene TRBJ2-1; 7 bases are a match to TRBD2. Unmatched junction bases numbered 7, after V lost 0 bases and J lost 10 bases. The germline gives CDR1 SGHTS, CDR2 YDEGEE. The CDR3 is 14 residues long. The DNA of the CDR3 is TGTGCCAGCAGCTTGGTACTAGCGAACAGGGAGCAGTTCTTC. This encodes CASSLVLANREQFF.

V is TRBV14 and J is TRBJ1-6, with TRBD1 identical over 7 bases. This CDR3 is 14 amino acids long. Germline loops: CDR1 SGHDN, CDR2 FVKESK. V shed 4 bases, J shed 10 bases, and the junction held 7 bases outside the gene matches. CDR3 sequence reads: CASSLRQGYSPLHF. The CDR3 nucleotides are TGTGCCAGCAGCCTGCGACAGGGTTACTCACCCCTCCACTTT. The full variable domain, rest sourced from reference TRBV14 and TRBJ1-6, is EAGVTQFPSHSVIEKGQTVTLRCDPISGHDNLYWYRRVMGKEIKFLLHFVKESKQDESGMPNNRFLAERTGGTYSTLKVQPAELEDSGVYFCASSLRQGYSPLHFGNGTRLTVT.

The chain recombines TRBV6-5 with TRBJ2-7; 7 positions agree with TRBD1. Germline-derived CDR1 and CDR2 are MNHEY and SVGAGI. The CDR3 has 12 amino acids. Losses at the gene ends were 7 bases for V and 4 bases for J; bases not matched to a gene: 4. The CDR3 here is CASKGAWYEQYF. The CDR3 nucleotides are TGTGCCAGCAAGGGGGCTTGGTACGAGCAGTACTTC.

The chain joins TRBV6-1 to TRBJ2-5; no clear D. Trimming removed 2 bases at V and 2 bases at J, with 12 bases between. This CDR3 is 15 amino acids long. CDR1 is MNHNS, CDR2 SASEGT, per germline. CDR3 sequence: CASSEWHGGQETQYF. The CDR3 nucleotides read TGTGCCAGCAGTGAATGGCATGGCGGACAAGAGACCCAGTACTTC.

This rearrangement joins TRBV19 to TRBJ2-3; 7 bases match TRBD2. V lost 9 bases and J lost 4; bases outside the gene matches: 10. This CDR3 has 14 residues. Germline CDR1 LNHDA, CDR2 SQIVND (reference sequence). The CDR3 DNA reads TGTGCCAGCCAAGGTGGGGGGGTGGCAGATACGCAGTATTTT. It codes for CASQGGGVADTQYF.

This clone has just one count. The V call is TRBV9, the J call TRBJ1-3; no reliable D call. The CDR3 has 14 amino acids. V shed 4 bases and J shed 0 bases, with 8 bases lying between them. Germline CDR1 and CDR2: SGDLS and YYNGEE. The CDR3 protein is CASSITGSGNTIYF. The CDR3 DNA reads as TGTGCCAGCAGCATCACGGGCTCTGGAAACACCATATATTTT.

This chain links TRBV5-1 with TRBJ2-3, with TRBD2 matching 11 bases. Germline V gives CDR1 SGHRS, CDR2 YFSETQ. V shed 0 bases, J shed 2 bases, and the junction held 2 bases outside the gene matches. The CDR3 spans 16 residues. In DNA form, the CDR3 reads TGCGCCAGCAGCTTGGCGACTAGCGGGACCACAGATACGCAGTATTTT. It encodes CASSLATSGTTDTQYF.

A single count supports this clone. The chain recombines TRBV7-9 with TRBJ2-3; D gene ambiguous. The CDR3 is made up of 13 amino acids. Germline CDR1 is SEHNR and CDR2 is FQNEAQ (reference sequence). Trimming removed 3 bases from V and 2 bases from J, with 6 bases in between. CDR3 nucleotides: TGTGCCAGCAGCTTCGGAGCCACAGATACGCAGTATTTT. This translates into CASSFGATDTQYF. Full variable domain (remainder filled in from reference TRBV7-9 and TRBJ2-3): DTGVSQNPRHKITKRGQNVTFRCDPISEHNRLYWYRQTLGQGPEFLTYFQNEAQLEKSRLLSDRFSAERPKGSFSTLEIQRTEQGDSAMYLCASSFGATDTQYFGPGTRLTVL.

V and J are TRBV7-8 and TRBJ2-2, with 8 bases identical to TRBD2. The V gene end was trimmed by 4 bases and the J gene end by 4 bases; junction bases not matched to a gene: 5. Looked up from germline, CDR1 is SGHVS and CDR2 is FQNEAQ. The CDR3 contains 15 residues. The CDR3 protein is CASSYSRGGTGELFF. The CDR3 DNA is TGTGCCAGCAGCTACTCTCGGGGGGGCACCGGGGAGCTGTTTTTT.

V and J are TRBV10-3 and TRBJ1-1; 10 bases line up with TRBD1. The V gene's germline CDR1 is ENHRY and CDR2 SYGVKD. The CDR3 is made up of 14 amino acids. The V segment lost 6 bases and the J segment 2 bases; nucleotides outside the gene matches: 3. CDR3 loop: CAIRGDRGNTEAFF. Written as DNA, the CDR3 is TGTGCCATCAGAGGGGACAGGGGCAACACTGAAGCTTTCTTT.

The V gene is TRBV29-1, the J gene TRBJ1-2, with 8 bases aligning to TRBD1. CDR1 SQVTM and CDR2 ANQGSEA come from the germline V gene. J gave up 5 bases and V 7 bases, and 6 bases lay outside the gene matches. The CDR3 contains 12 residues. The CDR3: CSAGGGLYGYTF. The CDR3 DNA sequence: TGCAGCGCAGGGGGCGGTTTATATGGCTACACCTTC.

This chain joins TRBV4-1 and TRBJ1-4, with D unclear. Germline V gives CDR1 MGHRA, CDR2 YSYEKL. Trimming removed 2 bases from V and 6 bases from J, with 16 bases in between. This CDR3 has 16 amino acids. CDR3 protein: CASSQRPTTSDEKLFF. The DNA for the CDR3 is TGCGCCAGCAGCCAAAGACCGACTACAAGCGATGAAAAACTGTTTTTT.